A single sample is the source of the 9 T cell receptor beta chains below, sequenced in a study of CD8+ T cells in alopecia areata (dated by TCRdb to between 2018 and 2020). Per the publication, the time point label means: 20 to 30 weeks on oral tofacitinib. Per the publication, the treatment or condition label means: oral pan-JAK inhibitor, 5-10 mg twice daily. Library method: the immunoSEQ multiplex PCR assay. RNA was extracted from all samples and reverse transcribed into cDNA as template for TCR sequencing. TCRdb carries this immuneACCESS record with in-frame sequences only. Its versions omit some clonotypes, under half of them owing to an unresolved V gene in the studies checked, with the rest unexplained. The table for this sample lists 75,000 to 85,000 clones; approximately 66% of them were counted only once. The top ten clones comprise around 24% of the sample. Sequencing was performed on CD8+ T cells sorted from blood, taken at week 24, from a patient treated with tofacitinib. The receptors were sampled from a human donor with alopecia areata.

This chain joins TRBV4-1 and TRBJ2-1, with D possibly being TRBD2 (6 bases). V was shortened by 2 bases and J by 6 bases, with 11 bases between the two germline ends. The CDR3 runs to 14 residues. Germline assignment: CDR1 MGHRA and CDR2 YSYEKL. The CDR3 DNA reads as TGCGCCAGCAGCCAACCACTAGCAATCAATGAGCAGTTCTTC. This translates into CASSQPLAINEQFF.

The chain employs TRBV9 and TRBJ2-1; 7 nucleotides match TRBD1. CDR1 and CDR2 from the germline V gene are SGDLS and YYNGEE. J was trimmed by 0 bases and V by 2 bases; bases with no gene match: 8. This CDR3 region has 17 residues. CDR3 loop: CASSVQQGFGSYNEQFF. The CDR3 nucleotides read TGTGCCAGCAGCGTTCAACAGGGGTTCGGCTCCTACAATGAGCAGTTCTTC.

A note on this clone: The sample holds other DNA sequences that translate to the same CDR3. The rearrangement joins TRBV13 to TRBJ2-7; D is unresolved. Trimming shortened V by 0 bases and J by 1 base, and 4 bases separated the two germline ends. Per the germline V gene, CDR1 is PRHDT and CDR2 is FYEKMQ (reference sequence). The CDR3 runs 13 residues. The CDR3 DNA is TGTGCCAGCAGCTTAGGCGCGTCCTACGAGCAGTACTTC. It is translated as CASSLGASYEQYF.

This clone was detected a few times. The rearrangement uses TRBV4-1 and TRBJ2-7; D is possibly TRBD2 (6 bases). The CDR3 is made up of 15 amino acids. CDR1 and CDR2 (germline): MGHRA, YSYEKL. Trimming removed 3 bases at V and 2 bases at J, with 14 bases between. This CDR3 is CASSHGVTSPYEQYF. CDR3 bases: TGCGCCAGCAGCCACGGGGTGACTAGTCCCTACGAGCAGTACTTC.

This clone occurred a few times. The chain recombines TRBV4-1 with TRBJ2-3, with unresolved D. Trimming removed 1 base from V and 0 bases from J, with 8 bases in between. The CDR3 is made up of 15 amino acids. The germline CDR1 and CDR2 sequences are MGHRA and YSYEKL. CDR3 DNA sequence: TGCGCCAGCAGCCAAGGCCGACTTAGCACAGATACGCAGTATTTT. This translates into CASSQGRLSTDTQYF.

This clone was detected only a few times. The CDR3: CSGARDQPQHF. DNA for the CDR3: TGCAGCGGTGCGCGGGATCAGCCCCAGCATTTT. This chain uses TRBV29-1 with TRBJ1-5; no clear D. The CDR3 spans 11 residues. The germline V gene has CDR1 SQVTM and CDR2 ANQGSEA. V gave up 7 bases and J gave up 5 bases, with 9 bases separating them.

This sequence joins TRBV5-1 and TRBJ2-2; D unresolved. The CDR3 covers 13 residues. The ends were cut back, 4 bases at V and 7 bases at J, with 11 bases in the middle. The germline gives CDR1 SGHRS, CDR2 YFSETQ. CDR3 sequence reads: CASSGEHIGELFF. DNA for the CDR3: TGCGCCAGCAGCGGGGAACATATCGGGGAGCTGTTTTTT.

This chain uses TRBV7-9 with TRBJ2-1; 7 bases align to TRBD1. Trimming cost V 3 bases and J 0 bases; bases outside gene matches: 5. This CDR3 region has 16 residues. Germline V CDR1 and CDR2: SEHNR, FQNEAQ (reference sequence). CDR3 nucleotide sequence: TGTGCCAGCAGCTTGAACAGGGGAAGCTCCTACAATGAGCAGTTCTTC. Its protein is CASSLNRGSSYNEQFF.

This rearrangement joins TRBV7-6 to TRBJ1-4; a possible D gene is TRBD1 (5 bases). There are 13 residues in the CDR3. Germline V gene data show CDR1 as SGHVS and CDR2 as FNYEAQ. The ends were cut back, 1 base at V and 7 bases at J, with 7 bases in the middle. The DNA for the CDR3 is TGTGCCAGCAGCTTAGTTGACAGTGAAAAACTGTTTTTT. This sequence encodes CASSLVDSEKLFF.